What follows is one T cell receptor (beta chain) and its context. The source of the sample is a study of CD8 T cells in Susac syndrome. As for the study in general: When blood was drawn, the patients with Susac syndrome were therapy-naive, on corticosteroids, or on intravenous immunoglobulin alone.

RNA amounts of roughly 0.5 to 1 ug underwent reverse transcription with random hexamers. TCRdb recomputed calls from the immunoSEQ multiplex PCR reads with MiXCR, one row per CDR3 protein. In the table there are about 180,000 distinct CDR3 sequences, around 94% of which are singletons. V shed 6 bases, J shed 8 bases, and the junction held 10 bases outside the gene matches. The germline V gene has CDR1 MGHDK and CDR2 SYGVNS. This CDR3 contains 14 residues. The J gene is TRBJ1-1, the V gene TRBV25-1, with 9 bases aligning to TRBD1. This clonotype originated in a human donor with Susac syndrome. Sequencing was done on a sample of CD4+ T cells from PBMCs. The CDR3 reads CASRSPGQGYEAFF. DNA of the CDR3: TGTGCCAGCAGGTCACCGGGACAGGGCTACGAAGCTTTCTTT.